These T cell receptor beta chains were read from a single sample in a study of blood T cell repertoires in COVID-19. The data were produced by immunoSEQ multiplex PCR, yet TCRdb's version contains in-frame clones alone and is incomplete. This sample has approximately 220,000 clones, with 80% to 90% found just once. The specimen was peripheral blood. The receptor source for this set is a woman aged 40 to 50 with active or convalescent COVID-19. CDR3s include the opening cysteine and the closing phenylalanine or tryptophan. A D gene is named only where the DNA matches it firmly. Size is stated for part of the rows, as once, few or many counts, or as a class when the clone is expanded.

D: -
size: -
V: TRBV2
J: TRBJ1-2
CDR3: CASSDVSGFYGYTF
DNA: TGTGCCAGCAGTGATGTGTCGGGATTCTATGGCTACACCTTC

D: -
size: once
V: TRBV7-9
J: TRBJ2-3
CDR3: CASSLNSADTQYF
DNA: TGTGCCAGCAGCTTAAACAGTGCAGATACGCAGTATTTT

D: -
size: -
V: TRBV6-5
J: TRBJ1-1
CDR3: CASSPGTSRNTEAFF
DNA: TGTGCCAGCAGTCCCGGGACATCGAGGAACACTGAAGCTTTCTTT

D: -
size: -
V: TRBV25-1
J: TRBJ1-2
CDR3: CASSDWEGYGYTF
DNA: TGTGCCAGCAGTGATTGGGAGGGGTATGGCTACACCTTC

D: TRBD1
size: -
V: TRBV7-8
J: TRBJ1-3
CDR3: CASSSRTGGPDSSGNTIYF
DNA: TGTGCCAGCAGCTCCAGGACAGGGGGCCCCGACTCCTCTGGAAACACCATATATTTT

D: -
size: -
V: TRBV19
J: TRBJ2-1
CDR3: CASSPGPRDSHEQFF
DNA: TGTGCCAGTAGCCCGGGACCGCGGGATAGCCATGAGCAGTTCTTC

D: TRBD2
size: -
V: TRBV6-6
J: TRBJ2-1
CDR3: CASSPPLAGGRDNEQFF
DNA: TGTGCCAGCAGTCCGCCTCTGGCGGGAGGGCGTGACAATGAGCAGTTCTTC

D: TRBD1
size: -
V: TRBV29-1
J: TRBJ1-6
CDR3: CSARTGENSPLHF
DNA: TGCAGCGCAAGGACAGGGGAAAATTCACCCCTCCACTTT

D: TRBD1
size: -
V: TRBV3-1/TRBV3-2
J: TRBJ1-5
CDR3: CASSQFGQGAHQPQHF
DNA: TGTGCCAGCAGCCAATTCGGACAGGGGGCTCATCAGCCCCAGCATTTT

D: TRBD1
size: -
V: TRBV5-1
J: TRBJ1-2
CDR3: CASSEDRADGYTF
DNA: TGCGCCAGCAGCGAAGACAGGGCGGACGGCTACACCTTC

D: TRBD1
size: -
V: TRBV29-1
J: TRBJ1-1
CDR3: CSVAQGASGTEAFF
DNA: TGCAGCGTTGCACAGGGGGCGTCGGGCACTGAAGCTTTCTTT

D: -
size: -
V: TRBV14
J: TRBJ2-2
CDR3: CASSFKQGTGELFF
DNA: TGTGCCAGCAGTTTCAAACAGGGAACCGGGGAGCTGTTTTTT

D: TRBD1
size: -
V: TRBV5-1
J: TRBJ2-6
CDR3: CASSFYGTASAGANVLTF
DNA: TGCGCCAGCAGCTTTTACGGGACAGCTTCGGCTGGGGCCAACGTCCTGACTTTC

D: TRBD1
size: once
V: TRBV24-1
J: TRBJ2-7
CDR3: CATSDPTGDGYEQYF
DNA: TGTGCCACCAGTGACCCCACAGGGGACGGCTACGAGCAGTACTTC

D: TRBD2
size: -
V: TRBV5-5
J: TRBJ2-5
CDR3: CASSLEGGETQYF
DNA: TGTGCCAGCAGCTTGGAGGGAGGGGAGACCCAGTACTTC

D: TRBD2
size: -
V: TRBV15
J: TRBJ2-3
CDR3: CATSRERPSGRVISTDTQYF
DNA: TGTGCCACCAGCAGAGAAAGGCCTAGCGGGAGGGTAATCAGCACAGATACGCAGTATTTT

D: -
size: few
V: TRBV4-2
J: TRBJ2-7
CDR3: CASSQDYEAGYEQYF
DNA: TGTGCCAGCAGCCAAGATTACGAGGCCGGCTACGAGCAGTACTTC

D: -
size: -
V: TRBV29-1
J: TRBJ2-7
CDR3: CSVVGGWTYEQYF
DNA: TGCAGCGTTGTTGGCGGGTGGACCTACGAGCAGTACTTC

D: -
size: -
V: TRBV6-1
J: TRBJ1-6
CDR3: CASSVGGLYSYNSPLHF
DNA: TGTGCCAGCAGTGTGGGGGGGCTCTACTCCTATAATTCACCCCTCCACTTT

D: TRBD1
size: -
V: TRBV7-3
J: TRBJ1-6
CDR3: CASSEHRQGGSPLHF
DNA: TGTGCCAGCAGCGAACATAGACAGGGAGGCTCACCCCTCCACTTT

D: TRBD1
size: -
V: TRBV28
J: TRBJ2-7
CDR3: CASSERQGAGEQYF
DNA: TGTGCCAGCAGTGAAAGACAGGGGGCGGGGGAGCAGTACTTC

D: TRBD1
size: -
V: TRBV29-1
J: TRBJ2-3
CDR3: CSAMGLGQYTDTQYF
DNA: TGCAGCGCCATGGGGTTGGGACAGTACACAGATACGCAGTATTTT

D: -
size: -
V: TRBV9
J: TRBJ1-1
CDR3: CASKRSSRVNTEAFF
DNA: TGTGCCAGCAAAAGGTCGAGCAGGGTGAACACTGAAGCTTTCTTT

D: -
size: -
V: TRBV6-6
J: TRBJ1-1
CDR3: CASSYVRFPEHEAFF
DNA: TGTGCCAGCAGTTACGTCCGGTTTCCGGAGCACGAAGCTTTCTTT

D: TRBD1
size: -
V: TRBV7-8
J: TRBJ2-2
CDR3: CASSLAGYRGQLDGELFF
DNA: TGTGCCAGCAGCTTAGCGGGGTACAGGGGGCAATTGGACGGGGAGCTGTTTTTT

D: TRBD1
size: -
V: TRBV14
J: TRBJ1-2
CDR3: CASSQDWTGYGYTF
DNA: TGTGCCAGCAGCCAAGACTGGACAGGGTATGGCTACACCTTC

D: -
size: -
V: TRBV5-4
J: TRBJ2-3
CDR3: CASSLNLWGGTDTQYF
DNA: TGTGCCAGCAGCTTGAATTTGTGGGGCGGCACAGATACGCAGTATTTT

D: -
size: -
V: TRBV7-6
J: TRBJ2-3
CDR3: CASSLVTGSTDTQYF
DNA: TGTGCCAGCAGCTTAGTGACCGGGAGCACAGATACGCAGTATTTT

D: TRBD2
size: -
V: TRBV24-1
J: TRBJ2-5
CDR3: CATSEAGGKETQYF
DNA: TGTGCCACCAGTGAGGCGGGGGGTAAAGAGACCCAGTACTTC

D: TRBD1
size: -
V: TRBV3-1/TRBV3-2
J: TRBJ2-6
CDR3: CASGTGLSGANVLTF
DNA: TGTGCCAGCGGGACAGGTCTCTCTGGGGCCAACGTCCTGACTTTC

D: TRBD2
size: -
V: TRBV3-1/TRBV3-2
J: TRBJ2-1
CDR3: CASSQDLAGAGLNEQFF
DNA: TGTGCCAGCAGCCAAGATCTAGCGGGAGCCGGATTAAATGAGCAGTTCTTC

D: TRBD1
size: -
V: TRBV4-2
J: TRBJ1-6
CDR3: CASSQPWGQGSSPLHF
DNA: TGTGCCAGCAGCCAACCCTGGGGACAGGGGAGTTCACCCCTCCACTTT

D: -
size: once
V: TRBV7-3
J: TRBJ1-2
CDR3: CASSLGGAGYGYTF
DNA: TGTGCCAGCAGCTTAGGGGGCGCTGGCTATGGCTACACCTTC

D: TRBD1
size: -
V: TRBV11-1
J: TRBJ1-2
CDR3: CASSLANPGTGAGYTF
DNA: TGTGCCAGCAGCTTAGCCAACCCCGGGACAGGGGCTGGCTACACCTTC

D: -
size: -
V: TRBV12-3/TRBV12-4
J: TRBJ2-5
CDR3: CASSLQDYETQYF
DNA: TGTGCCAGCAGCCTACAGGATTACGAGACCCAGTACTTC

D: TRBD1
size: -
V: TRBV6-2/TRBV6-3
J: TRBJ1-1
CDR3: CASSDGTGGFSSTEAFF
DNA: TGTGCCAGCAGTGACGGGACAGGGGGCTTCAGTTCCACTGAAGCTTTCTTT

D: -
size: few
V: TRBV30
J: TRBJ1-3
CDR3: CAWSAHGNTIYF
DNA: TGTGCCTGGAGTGCCCATGGAAACACCATATATTTT

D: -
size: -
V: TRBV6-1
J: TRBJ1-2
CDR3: CASSPAGAGYTF
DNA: TGTGCCAGCAGTCCGGCAGGGGCTGGCTACACCTTC

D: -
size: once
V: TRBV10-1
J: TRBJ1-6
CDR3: CAGRHRFNSPLHF
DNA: TGCGCCGGTCGACATCGTTTTAATTCACCCCTCCACTTT

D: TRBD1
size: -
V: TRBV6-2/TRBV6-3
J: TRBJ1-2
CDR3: CASSSHRGYGYTF
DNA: TGTGCCAGCAGTTCTCACAGGGGTTACGGCTACACCTTC

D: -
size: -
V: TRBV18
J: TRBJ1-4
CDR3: CASSPSTAGEKLFF
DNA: TGTGCCAGCTCTCCAAGCACAGCGGGGGAAAAACTGTTTTTT

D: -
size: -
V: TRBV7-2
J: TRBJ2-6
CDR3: CASSFRLTGANVLTF
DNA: TGTGCCAGCAGTTTTAGACTGACTGGGGCCAACGTCCTGACTTTC